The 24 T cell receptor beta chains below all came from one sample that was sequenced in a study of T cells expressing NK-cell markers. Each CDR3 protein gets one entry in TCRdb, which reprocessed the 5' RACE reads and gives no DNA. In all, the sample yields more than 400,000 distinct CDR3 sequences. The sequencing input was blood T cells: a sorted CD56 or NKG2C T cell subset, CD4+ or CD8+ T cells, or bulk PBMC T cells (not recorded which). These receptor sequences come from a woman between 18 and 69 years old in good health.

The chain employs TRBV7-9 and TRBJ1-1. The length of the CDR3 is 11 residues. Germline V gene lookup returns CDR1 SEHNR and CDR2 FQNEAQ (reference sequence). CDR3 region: CASSPYTEAFF.

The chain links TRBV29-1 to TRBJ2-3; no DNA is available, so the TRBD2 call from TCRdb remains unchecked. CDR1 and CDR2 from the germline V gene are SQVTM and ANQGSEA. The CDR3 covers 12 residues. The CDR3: CSVGTPTDTQYF.

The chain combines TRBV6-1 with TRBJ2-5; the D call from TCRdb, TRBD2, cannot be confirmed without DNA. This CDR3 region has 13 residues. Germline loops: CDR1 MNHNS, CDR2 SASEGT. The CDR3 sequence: CASSEAGLETQYF.

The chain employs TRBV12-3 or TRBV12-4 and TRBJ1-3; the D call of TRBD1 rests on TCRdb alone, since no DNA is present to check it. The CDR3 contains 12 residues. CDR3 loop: CASTTGGNTIYF.

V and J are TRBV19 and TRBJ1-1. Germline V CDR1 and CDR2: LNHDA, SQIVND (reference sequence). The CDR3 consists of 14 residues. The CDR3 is CASSIVGGDTEAFF.

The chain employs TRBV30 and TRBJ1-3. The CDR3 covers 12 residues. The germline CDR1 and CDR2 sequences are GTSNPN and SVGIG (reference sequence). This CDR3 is CAWVEYGNTIYF.

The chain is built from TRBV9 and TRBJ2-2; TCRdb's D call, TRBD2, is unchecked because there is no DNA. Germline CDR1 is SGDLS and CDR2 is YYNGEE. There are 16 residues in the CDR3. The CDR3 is CASSLGGLARTGELFF.

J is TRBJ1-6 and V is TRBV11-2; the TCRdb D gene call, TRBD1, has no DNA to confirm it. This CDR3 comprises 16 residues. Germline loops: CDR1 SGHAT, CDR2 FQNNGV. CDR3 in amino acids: CASSFRSGTGTSPLHF.

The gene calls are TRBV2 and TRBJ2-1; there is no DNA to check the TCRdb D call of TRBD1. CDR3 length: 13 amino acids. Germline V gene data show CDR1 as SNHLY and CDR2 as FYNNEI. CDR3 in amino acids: CASSGAQGYRQFF.

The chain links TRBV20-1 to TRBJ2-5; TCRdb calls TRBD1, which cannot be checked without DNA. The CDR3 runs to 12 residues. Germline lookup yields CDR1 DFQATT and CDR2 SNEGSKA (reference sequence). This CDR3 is CSAPNRGETQYF.

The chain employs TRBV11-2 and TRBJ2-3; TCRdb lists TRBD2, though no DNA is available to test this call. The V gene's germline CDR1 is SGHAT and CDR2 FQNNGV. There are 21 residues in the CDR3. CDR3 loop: CASSFSSSRPPSGGGTDTQYF.

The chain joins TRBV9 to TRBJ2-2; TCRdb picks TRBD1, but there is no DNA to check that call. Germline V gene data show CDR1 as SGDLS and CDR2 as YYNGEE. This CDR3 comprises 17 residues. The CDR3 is CASSASNTGTGIGELFF. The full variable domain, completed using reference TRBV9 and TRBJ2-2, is DSGVTQTPKHLITATGQRVTLRCSPRSGDLSVYWYQQSLDQGLQFLIQYYNGEERAKGNILERFSAQQFPDLHSELNLSSLELGDSALYFCASSASNTGTGIGELFFGEGSRLTVL.

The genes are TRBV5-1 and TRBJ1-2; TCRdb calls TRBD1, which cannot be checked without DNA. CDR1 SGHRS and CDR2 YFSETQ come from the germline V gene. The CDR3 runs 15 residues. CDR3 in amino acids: CASSSGAQANYGYTF. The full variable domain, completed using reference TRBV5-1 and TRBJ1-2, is KAGVTQTPRYLIKTRGQQVTLSCSPISGHRSVSWYQQTPGQGLQFLFEYFSETQRNKGNFPGRFSGRQFSNSRSEMNVSTLELGDSALYLCASSSGAQANYGYTFGSGTRLTVV.

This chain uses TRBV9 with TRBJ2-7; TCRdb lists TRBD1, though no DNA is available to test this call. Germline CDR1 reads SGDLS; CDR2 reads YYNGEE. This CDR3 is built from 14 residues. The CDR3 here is CASSSGERGYEQYF.

The CDR3 region is CASSYRLSTDTQYF. V is TRBV6-5 and J is TRBJ2-3. Germline-derived CDR1 and CDR2 are MNHEY and SVGAGI. The CDR3 has 14 residues.

CDR3 region: CAWKTGFLGNEQFF. The chain has TRBV30 and TRBJ2-1; the TRBD1 assignment by TCRdb is unverifiable without DNA. The CDR3 is 14 residues long. Germline CDR1 and CDR2: GTSNPN and SVGIG (reference sequence).

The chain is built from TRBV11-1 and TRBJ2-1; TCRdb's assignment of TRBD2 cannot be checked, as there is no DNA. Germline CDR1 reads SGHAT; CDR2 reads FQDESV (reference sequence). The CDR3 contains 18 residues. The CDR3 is CASSSTRTSGSSYNEQFF.

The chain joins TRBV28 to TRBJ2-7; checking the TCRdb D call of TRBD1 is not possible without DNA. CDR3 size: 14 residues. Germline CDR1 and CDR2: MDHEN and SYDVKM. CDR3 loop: CASRWGGATYEQYF.

CDR3 amino acids: CASSVGGSNYEQYF. This chain connects TRBV9 to TRBJ2-7; TCRdb proposes TRBD1, but this gene call is untestable without DNA. This CDR3 has 14 amino acids. In germline, CDR1 is SGDLS, CDR2 YYNGEE. The whole variable domain, remainder taken from reference TRBV9 and TRBJ2-7, is DSGVTQTPKHLITATGQRVTLRCSPRSGDLSVYWYQQSLDQGLQFLIQYYNGEERAKGNILERFSAQQFPDLHSELNLSSLELGDSALYFCASSVGGSNYEQYFGPGTRLTVT.

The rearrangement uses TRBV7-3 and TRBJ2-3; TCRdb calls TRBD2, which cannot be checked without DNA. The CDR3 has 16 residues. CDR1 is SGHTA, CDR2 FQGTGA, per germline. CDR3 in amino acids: CASSPLGLAGTDTQYF.

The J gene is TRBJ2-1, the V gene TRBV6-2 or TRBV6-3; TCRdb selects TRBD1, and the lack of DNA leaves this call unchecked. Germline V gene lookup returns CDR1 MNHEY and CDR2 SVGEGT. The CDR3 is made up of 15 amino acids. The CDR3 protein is CASTLRRAPYNEQFF.

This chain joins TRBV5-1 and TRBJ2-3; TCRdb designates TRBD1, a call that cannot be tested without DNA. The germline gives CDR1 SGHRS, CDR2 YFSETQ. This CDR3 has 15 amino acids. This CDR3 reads CASSLAGVPSDTQYF.

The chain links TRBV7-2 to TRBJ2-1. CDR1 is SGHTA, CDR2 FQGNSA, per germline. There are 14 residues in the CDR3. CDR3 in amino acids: CASSLLVSYNEQFF.

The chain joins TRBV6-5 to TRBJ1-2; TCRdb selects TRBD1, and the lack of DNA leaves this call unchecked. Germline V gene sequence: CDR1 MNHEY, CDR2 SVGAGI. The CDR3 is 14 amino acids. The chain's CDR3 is CASSYGGTPYGYTF.